The rows below give T cell receptor beta chains drawn from one sample of a study of T cells after somatic rescue of genetic block. Libraries were prepared by immunoSEQ multiplex PCR; TCRdb keeps only in-frame clonotypes and omits some of them. The sample lists 100,000 to 120,000 clones; about nine tenths were seen once. Sequenced: peripheral blood mononuclear cells (PBMCs). The receptors were sampled from a woman in her late teens or twenties. Each CDR3 is given with its conserved first and last residue. The D gene is left open where the match is weak. The listing skips clone size in some rows; elsewhere it reads once, few, many or a size class.

j_call clone_size v_call d_call cdr3_aa cdr3_nt
TRBJ1-1 . TRBV7-9 . CASSLASSGSEAFF TGTGCCAGCAGCTTAGCGAGTTCGGGGTCTGAAGCTTTCTTT
TRBJ2-7 . TRBV19 . CASRKVGRGEQYF TGTGCCAGTAGAAAGGTAGGGAGAGGCGAGCAGTACTTC
TRBJ1-1 . TRBV28 . CASTLGGNTEAFF TGTGCCAGCACCCTAGGGGGTAACACTGAAGCTTTCTTT
TRBJ1-2 . TRBV5-5 TRBD1 CASSLGGWTGGGGEGYTF TGTGCCAGCAGCTTGGGCGGGTGGACAGGGGGCGGAGGAGAGGGCTACACCTTC
TRBJ2-7 . TRBV9 . CASSVATGAAYEQYF TGTGCCAGCAGCGTAGCTACGGGGGCGGCCTACGAGCAGTACTTC
TRBJ2-7 . TRBV7-9 . CASSPGTSYEQYF TGTGCCAGCAGCCCAGGGACATCCTACGAGCAGTACTTC
TRBJ1-1 . TRBV5-1 . CASSLSPRVNTEAFF TGCGCCAGCAGCTTATCCCCCAGGGTTAACACTGAAGCTTTCTTT
TRBJ1-2 . TRBV7-9 . CASSQTVSGYTF TGTGCCAGCAGCCAGACCGTTTCTGGCTACACCTTC
TRBJ2-3 . TRBV11-2 TRBD2 CASSLGAGGSTDTQYF TGTGCCAGCAGCTTGGGGGCGGGGGGTAGCACAGATACGCAGTATTTT
TRBJ1-6 . TRBV2 . CASSEYGGTNSPLHF TGTGCCAGCAGTGAATACGGCGGAACTAATTCACCCCTCCACTTT
TRBJ1-6 few TRBV10-3 TRBD1 CAISPDRDSPLHF TGTGCCATCTCCCCGGACAGGGACTCACCCCTCCACTTT
TRBJ2-7 . TRBV5-1 TRBD2 CASSLGGSGVSYEQYF TGCGCCAGCAGCTTGGGAGGTAGCGGGGTCTCGTACGAGCAGTACTTC
TRBJ1-2 few TRBV5-1 . CASSHSSGADYGYTF TGCGCCAGCAGCCACTCCTCCGGGGCGGACTATGGCTACACCTTC
TRBJ2-7 . TRBV11-2 . CASSLEAFYEQYF TGTGCCAGCAGCTTAGAGGCATTCTACGAGCAGTACTTC
TRBJ2-1 . TRBV2 TRBD2 CASSLAGGPTNKQFF TGTGCCAGCAGTTTAGCGGGGGGGCCTACCAACAAGCAGTTCTTC
TRBJ1-2 . TRBV4-3 . CASSQDGSYGYTF TGCGCCAGCAGCCAGGACGGCAGCTATGGCTACACCTTC